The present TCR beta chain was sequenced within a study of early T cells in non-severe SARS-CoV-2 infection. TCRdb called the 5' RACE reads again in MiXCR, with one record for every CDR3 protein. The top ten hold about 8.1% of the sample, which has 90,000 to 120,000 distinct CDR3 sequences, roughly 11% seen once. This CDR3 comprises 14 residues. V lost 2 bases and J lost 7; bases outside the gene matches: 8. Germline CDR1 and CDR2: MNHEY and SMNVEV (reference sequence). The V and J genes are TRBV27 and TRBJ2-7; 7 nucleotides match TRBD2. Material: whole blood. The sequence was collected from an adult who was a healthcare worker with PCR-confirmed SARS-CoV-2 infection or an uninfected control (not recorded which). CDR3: CASSLGRGAGEQYF. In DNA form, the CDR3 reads TGTGCCAGCAGTTTAGGAAGAGGAGCGGGGGAGCAGTACTTC.